This entry is about one T cell receptor beta chain. The antigen remains unidentified. The germline V and J ends were trimmed by 3 bases and 1 base, with 6 bases remaining between them. This CDR3 contains 13 residues. Germline CDR1 SGHTA, CDR2 FQGTGA. The sample belongs to a study of identifying expanded T cells in peripheral blood. Study-wide points: Approximately 1.1 clones differed between technical replicates, versus around 16 and 19 over time.

The protocol was immunoSEQ multiplex PCR, while the TCRdb copy is restricted to in-frame clones and leaves out a portion. The sample yields roughly 81,000 clones, less than 90% seen once. The rearrangement uses TRBV7-3 and TRBJ1-1; D is uncertain. Sequenced input: blood. This clonotype originated in a person between 18 and 75 years old in good health. CDR3 sequence reads: CASSFSQNTEAFF. CDR3 coding DNA: TGTGCCAGCAGCTTCAGTCAGAACACTGAAGCTTTCTTT.